This TCR beta chain is drawn from a study of post-analysis software for immune sequencing data. About the study: Secondary progressive, relapsing-remitting and progressive-relapsing multiple sclerosis were among the included disease courses. Broader study findings: Samples sharing a preparation batch grouped tightly together when assessed by F measure. TRBV5-6, TRBV5-1 and TRBV20-1 belonged to a set of roughly 5 TRBV segments that were more frequent in patients than controls. Normalized Chao1 diversity was significantly lower in multiple sclerosis patients than in controls.

In the case of this clonotype: Its specificity is unknown.

From germline, CDR1 is SGDLS and CDR2 YYNGEE. The CDR3 covers 12 residues. Trimming left V 7 bases short and J 8 bases short, with 10 bases between. The library was made from cDNA and included unique molecular identifiers. TCRdb recomputed calls from the PCR reads with MiXCR, one row per CDR3 protein. In the table there are hundreds of thousands of distinct CDR3 sequences, around 27% of which are singletons. The sequence derives from a girl aged 5-17 years with multiple sclerosis. The V and J genes are TRBV9 and TRBJ1-6, with a tentative D call TRBD1 (6 bases). The sequencing sample was made of blood. In DNA, the CDR3 is TGTGCCAGCGTGGGGGGCCATTCACCCCTCCACTTT. Protein product: CASVGGHSPLHF. Full variable domain (missing parts from reference TRBV9 and TRBJ1-6): DSGVTQTPKHLITATGQRVTLRCSPRSGDLSVYWYQQSLDQGLQFLIQYYNGEERAKGNILERFSAQQFPDLHSELNLSSLELGDSALYFCASVGGHSPLHFGNGTRLTVT.